Below are 16 T cell receptor beta chains sequenced from a single sample in a study of molecular identifiers for immune sequencing clone quantification. MiXCR, run by TCRdb on the PCR reads, gives a single entry per CDR3 protein. The table shows about 320,000 distinct CDR3 sequences, with about a fifth occurring only once. The sample was naive CD8+ T cells from blood, with Jurkat cell RNA spiked in. Subset reported: FACS-sorted CD8+CD4-CCR7+CD45RA+ naive T cells. The receptors shown here come from a human donor in good health. Some libraries in this study had Jurkat cell RNA spiked in.

This clonotype was observed many times. This chain connects TRBV5-1 to TRBJ2-7, with D possibly TRBD1 on 6 matching bases. CDR1 SGHRS and CDR2 YFSETQ come from the germline V gene. This CDR3 has 14 amino acids. Trimming removed 0 bases at V and 6 bases at J, with 13 bases between. CDR3 nucleotides: TGCGCCAGCAGCTTGGGGCAGGGGCCCACCGAGCAGTACTTC. Its protein is CASSLGQGPTEQYF.

This clonotype was counted only a few times. The chain recombines TRBV7-9 with TRBJ2-3; D not resolved. This CDR3 has 14 residues. Germline values: CDR1 SEHNR, CDR2 FQNEAQ (reference sequence). Deletions cut 11 bases from V and 0 bases from J, with 15 bases between. CDR3 DNA sequence: TGTGCCGACGGGCGGCCAGACAGCACAGATACGCAGTATTTT. Encoded protein: CADGRPDSTDTQYF.

In its sample, this clonotype was seen many times. This chain uses TRBV5-6 with TRBJ1-2; D gene unclear. The CDR3 length is 12 residues. Germline CDR1 reads SGHDT; CDR2 reads YYEEEE. Trimming shortened V by 4 bases and J by 4 bases, and 8 bases separated the two germline ends. The CDR3 sequence: CASSHDFYGYTF. CDR3 in DNA: TGTGCCAGCAGCCACGATTTCTATGGCTACACCTTC.

This clonotype was seen a handful of times. This sequence joins TRBV27 and TRBJ1-4; no clear D gene. The CDR3 has 13 residues. Trimming took 6 bases from V and 8 from J, leaving 13 bases between them. The germline V gene has CDR1 MNHEY and CDR2 SMNVEV (reference sequence). CDR3 amino acids: CASRARMAEKLFF. In nucleotides, the CDR3 is TGTGCCAGCAGGGCCAGGATGGCGGAAAAACTGTTTTTT.

This clonotype showed up many times. V gene TRBV5-1 combines with J gene TRBJ2-7, with 8 bases matching TRBD1. The CDR3 totals 13 residues. Trimming removed 4 bases from V and 6 bases from J; junction bases left unmatched: 6. Germline CDR1 SGHRS, CDR2 YFSETQ. The CDR3 here is CASSLKGTGEQYF. The CDR3 DNA is TGCGCCAGCAGCCTAAAAGGGACAGGCGAGCAGTACTTC.

A note on this clonotype: At one end, the junction sequence differs from germline, possibly due to a read error. The chain employs TRBV20-1 and TRBJ2-4, with D possibly being TRBD2 (5 bases). Germline-derived CDR1 and CDR2 are DFQATT and SNEGSKA (reference sequence). CDR3 size: 16 residues. The DNA of the CDR3 is TGCAGTACTAGAGATCTGCAGGACCTAGCCAAAAACATTCAGTACTTC. Protein product: CSTRDLQDLAKNIQYF.

This clonotype was observed a few times. J is TRBJ1-1 and V is TRBV6-2 or TRBV6-3, with a possible D match to TRBD1 (5 bases). This CDR3 spans 14 amino acids. Germline values: CDR1 MNHEY, CDR2 SVGEGT. V was shortened by 6 bases and J by 3 bases, with 14 bases between the two germline ends. The CDR3 nucleotides read TGTGCCAGCAGCCTATGGGGGGACGACACTGAAGCTTTCTTT. Encoded protein: CASSLWGDDTEAFF.

This sequence joins TRBV5-4 and TRBJ2-3; D is tentatively TRBD1 or TRBD2 (5 bases each). CDR1 and CDR2 from the germline V gene are SGHNT and YYREEE (reference sequence). V dropped 7 bases and J dropped 4 bases, with 19 bases sitting between them. The CDR3 runs 15 residues. CDR3 DNA sequence: TGTGCCAGCGAGTCGTGGGGGTCAAGCCCAGATACGCAGTATTTT. Translation gives CASESWGSSPDTQYF.

Concerning this clonotype itself: A much larger clone is a single base away; this may be a read error. The CDR3, as DNA: TGTGCCAACAGCCAAGACAACAGGGGGATCGAGCAGTACTTC. Its protein is CANSQDNRGIEQYF. The gene calls are TRBV14 and TRBJ2-7, with 8 bases that match TRBD1. Germline lookup yields CDR1 SGHDN and CDR2 FVKESK. The CDR3 is 14 amino acids.

This clonotype was detected ten times or more. V and J are TRBV7-9 and TRBJ2-7; 10 positions agree with TRBD1. Germline CDR1 is SEHNR and CDR2 is FQNEAQ (reference sequence). Trimming took 5 bases from V and 7 from J; bases not matched to a gene: 14. The CDR3 contains 16 residues. CDR3 protein: CASSDTPGQGKWEQYF. In DNA form, the CDR3 reads TGTGCCAGCAGCGATACGCCGGGACAGGGGAAGTGGGAGCAGTACTTC.

As concerns this clonotype: A much bigger clone sits one base away, suggesting this may be a read error. Given the absence of the conserved phenylalanine or tryptophan at the CDR3 end, a read error is likely. This chain links TRBV2 with TRBJ1-5; 7 nucleotides align to TRBD1. Germline V gene sequence: CDR1 SNHLY, CDR2 FYNNEI. The V gene end was trimmed by 1 base and the J gene end by 5 bases; junction bases not matched to a gene: 8. The CDR3 runs to 16 residues. In nucleotides, the CDR3 is TGTGCCAGCAGTGAAGGGTTGGCCCAGGGGGATCAGCCCCAGCATCTT. It encodes CASSEGLAQGDQPQHL.

Comments on this clonotype: A read error is possible here, since a much larger clone lies one base away. The J gene is TRBJ2-1, the V gene TRBV4-3, with D unclear. The germline gives CDR1 LGHNA, CDR2 YSLEER. This CDR3 region has 13 residues. The chain's CDR3 is CASSQHPGNEQSF. CDR3 DNA: TGCGCCAGCAGCCAACATCCTGGGAATGAGCAGTCCTTC.

Regarding this clonotype: A much larger clone sits a single nucleotide away, making a read error possible. The genes are TRBV7-9 and TRBJ1-1, with 7 nucleotides matching TRBD1. V lost 5 bases and J lost 6; bases outside the gene matches: 9. From germline, CDR1 is SEHNR and CDR2 FQNEAQ (reference sequence). CDR3 length equals 14 residues. DNA for the CDR3: TGTGCCAGCAGCCCCGACAGGGCGAGGGCTGAAGCTTTCTTT. Residues: CASSPDRARAEAFF.

This clonotype was detected ten times or more. This chain links TRBV4-3 with TRBJ1-2, with D perhaps matching TRBD1 (5 bases). Germline assignment: CDR1 LGHNA and CDR2 YSLEER. V lost 0 bases and J lost 7, with 15 bases in between. CDR3 size: 15 residues. The CDR3 loop is CASSQDRTPLFGYTF. CDR3 nucleotides: TGCGCCAGCAGCCAAGACAGGACACCGCTTTTTGGCTACACCTTC.

The sample holds many counts of this clonotype. The chain uses TRBV29-1 and TRBJ2-1; D might be TRBD1 (6 bases). CDR3 length: 16 residues. Germline CDR1 is SQVTM and CDR2 is ANQGSEA. The V and J ends lost 3 bases and 0 bases respectively, with 15 bases between them. CDR3 residues: CSVDLKDSLSYNEQFF. CDR3 bases: TGCAGCGTTGATCTAAAGGACAGTCTCTCCTACAATGAGCAGTTCTTC.

This clonotype was detected a few times. The chain joins TRBV14 to TRBJ1-2; D unresolved. Trimming left V 4 bases short and J 0 bases short, with 6 bases between. Germline values: CDR1 SGHDN, CDR2 FVKESK. The CDR3 is 13 amino acids. CDR3: CASSRTANYGYTF. CDR3 nucleotide sequence: TGTGCCAGCAGCCGGACGGCTAACTATGGCTACACCTTC.